The entry that follows covers one T cell receptor beta chain sequence. Its antigen is not known. Patients had chemo-refractory metastatic non-small-cell lung cancer and received focal radiation plus CTLA-4 blockade that used ipilimumab. These data belong to a study of radiotherapy plus CTLA-4 blockade in lung cancer. Study background: In approximately 17% of patients, objective responses were seen; 25% to 40% had disease control. Overall study results and limits: Among blood TCR repertoires after radiotherapy plus ipilimumab, tumor-derived clones expanded.

Looked up from germline, CDR1 is LNHDA and CDR2 is SQIVND (reference sequence). Trimming cost V 5 bases and J 5 bases; bases outside gene matches: 4. CDR3 length equals 14 residues. Measured with immunoSEQ multiplex PCR; TCRdb has only the in-frame clones, and not every one. The table has around 80,000 clones, 84% seen once; the top ten hold approximately 0.73%. This specimen was peripheral blood, taken from a patient treated with radiotherapy plus ipilimumab. The chain links TRBV19 to TRBJ2-5; 11 bases agree with TRBD2. The receptor's source is a human donor with non-small cell lung cancer who had stable disease on radiotherapy plus ipilimumab. CDR3 loop: CASSPRTSGETQYF. The CDR3, as DNA: TGTGCCAGTAGTCCCCGGACTAGCGGGGAGACCCAGTACTTC.